This TCR beta chain was identified in a study of CD8 T cells in ankylosing spondylitis (dated by TCRdb to 2016 to 2017). Turning to the overall study: To find TCR variants linked to disease, the study profiled T cell receptor beta repertoires in ankylosing spondylitis patients and healthy donors. Samples of peripheral blood were taken, and for ankylosing spondylitis patients, synovial fluid was collected as well. The full study cohort comprised 25 or so ankylosing spondylitis patients and approximately 100 healthy donors.

CDR1 SGHTA and CDR2 FQGNSA were looked up in the germline V gene. Clipping removes 3 bases from V and 3 bases from J, with 13 as the unmatched junction base count. Inclusive of the bounding cysteine and phenylalanine, the CDR3 is 17 residues long. Solely the CDR3 DNA is kept, with 51 bases framed from the first base. Overall results and qualifications from the work: The disease-linked clones had a CD8+ phenotype and were found at relatively low frequencies in peripheral blood. Some motif variants had previously been reported in the synovial fluid and blood of reactive arthritis patients, which suggests shared mechanisms of disease initiation. The disease-linked clones were reported as significantly enriched in matched synovial fluid samples from ankylosing spondylitis patients. Blood from ankylosing spondylitis patients appeared to be characterized by a TCR beta motif composed of about eight highly homologous amino acid variants.

This clonotype was picked up a small number of times. The antigen it binds to is not known. Base quality data are lacking; no much larger clone is found one base away. Sequencing took place on an Illumina HiSeq 2500. Quantitative 5'-RACE with molecular barcodes was used to prepare TCR beta libraries. From the authors' description of their analysis: To identify disease-linked TCR variants, a new computational method was used, one built on a probabilistic model of VDJ rearrangement. Clones were called with MiXCR by TCRdb after fastp trimmed the public reads at Q25, and only in-frame beta chains were retained. For every CDR3 protein sequence, its rows merge into one entry that carries the most common genes and DNA. These V and J calls are TCRdb output, not the study's own analysis. The table for this sample lists under 850,000 distinct CDR3 sequences; around a fifth of them were counted only once. Under 20% of the sample belongs to the ten largest clones.

Input material: blood, either unsorted or a sorted T cell fraction (not recorded which). This receptor was taken from a male donor with ankylosing spondylitis. The chain is encoded by TRBV7-2 joined to TRBJ2-7, with 8 bases matching TRBD2. The CDR3: CASSLKAGGGLVYEQYF. The DNA reads as follows: TGTGCCAGCAGCTTGAAAGCTGGCGGGGGGTTAGTCTACGAGCAGTACTTC.